The 31 T cell receptor beta chains reported below all come from one sample, sequenced in a study of blood T cell repertoires in COVID-19. The method was immunoSEQ multiplex PCR; TCRdb's version includes in-frame clones alone and lacks a portion of them. This table holds 150,000 to 250,000 clones, about 85% found once. The specimen sequenced was peripheral blood. These receptors all stem from a woman aged 40 to 50 with COVID-19, enrolled during active disease.

This rearrangement joins TRBV14 to TRBJ1-4; maybe TRBD1 (6 bases). This CDR3 has 16 amino acids. Germline-derived CDR1 and CDR2 are SGHDN and FVKESK. V was pared by 2 bases and J by 3 bases, with 13 bases between. CDR3 amino acids: CASSQKGRTANEKLFF. CDR3 in DNA: TGTGCCAGCAGCCAAAAAGGCCGGACAGCTAATGAAAAACTGTTTTTT.

V and J are TRBV15 and TRBJ1-4; D is unclear. The CDR3 has 14 residues. V gave up 0 bases and J gave up 7 bases, with 9 bases separating them. The germline V gene encodes CDR1 LNHNV and CDR2 YYDKDF (reference sequence). CDR3 bases: TGTGCCACCAGCAGAGATGGTCCCAGTGAAAAACTGTTTTTT. Its protein is CATSRDGPSEKLFF.

The rearrangement uses TRBV7-2 and TRBJ1-1; 9 bases map to TRBD1. CDR1 SGHTA and CDR2 FQGNSA come from the germline V gene. This CDR3 region has 14 residues. Trimming at V came to 1 base and at J to 11 bases, leaving 8 bases not matched to a gene. The CDR3 nucleotides are TGTGCCAGCAGCTTAGTCGCCGGACAGGGGAATGCTTTCTTT. This codes for CASSLVAGQGNAFF. Complete variable domain (other parts from reference TRBV7-2 and TRBJ1-1): GAGVSQSPSNKVTEKGKDVELRCDPISGHTALYWYRQSLGQGLEFLIYFQGNSAPDKSGLPSDRFSAERTGGSVSTLTIQRTQQEDSAVYLCASSLVAGQGNAFFGQGTRLTVV.

The sample holds one count of this clone. This rearrangement joins TRBV18 to TRBJ2-1; 9 nucleotides match TRBD1. CDR1 and CDR2 (germline): KGHSH, LQKENI. V shed 5 bases and J 6 bases; nucleotides not matched to a gene: 2. The CDR3 loop spans 13 amino acids. DNA of the CDR3: TGTGCCAGCTCAAACAGGGGGCGCAATGAGCAGTTCTTC. Translated: CASSNRGRNEQFF.

A word on this clone: This sample includes further DNA sequences coding for the same CDR3. The V and J genes are TRBV18 and TRBJ2-2, with D possibly being TRBD1 (6 bases). The V gene lost 3 bases and the J gene lost 1 base, with 6 bases spanning the gap. The CDR3 is 14 amino acids. Germline CDR1 is KGHSH and CDR2 is LQKENI. The CDR3 DNA is TGTGCCAGCTCACCGGGACAGAACACCGGGGAGCTGTTTTTT. This gives the protein CASSPGQNTGELFF.

V gene TRBV7-6 combines with J gene TRBJ1-5, with 10 bases matching TRBD1. The V segment lost 1 base and the J segment 5 bases; nucleotides outside the gene matches: 2. The CDR3 sequence is 15 residues long. From germline, CDR1 is SGHVS and CDR2 FNYEAQ. CDR3 amino acids: CASSLGQGAHQPQHF. CDR3 DNA: TGTGCCAGCAGCTTAGGACAGGGGGCTCATCAGCCCCAGCATTTT.

The rearrangement uses TRBV3-1 (or the pseudogene TRBV3-2) and TRBJ1-5; D is uncertain. Germline-derived CDR1 and CDR2 are LGHDT and YNNKEL (reference sequence). Between the trimmed V and J ends, which lost 1 base and 8 bases, there was a span of 9 bases. The CDR3 has 13 residues. The CDR3 loop reads CASSQGLAEPQHF. DNA of the CDR3: TGTGCCAGCAGCCAAGGGTTGGCGGAGCCCCAGCATTTT.

Only a few counts were recorded for this clone. The chain employs TRBV3-1 (or the pseudogene TRBV3-2) and TRBJ1-2, with TRBD1 matching 10 bases. CDR1 is LGHDT, CDR2 YNNKEL, per germline (reference sequence). The junction had 4 bases not matched to a gene; V was cut back by 4 bases and J by 5 bases. The CDR3 is 14 residues long. The CDR3 DNA is TGTGCCAGCAGCCCGGCGGGACAGGGGTATGGCTACACCTTC. Translation gives CASSPAGQGYGYTF.

The chain recombines TRBV4-1 with TRBJ1-2; no reliable D call. V lost 0 bases to trimming and J lost 4 bases, with 9 bases between them. This CDR3 is 14 amino acids long. CDR1 is MGHRA, CDR2 YSYEKL, per germline. The CDR3 DNA follows: TGCGCCAGCAGCCAAGATTGGCAGTTCTATGGCTACACCTTC. Translated: CASSQDWQFYGYTF.

This clone was detected a few times. The chain uses TRBV11-2 and TRBJ1-2, with a tentative D call TRBD1 (6 bases). CDR1 is SGHAT, CDR2 FQNNGV, per germline. The CDR3 sequence is 15 residues long. V was clipped by 2 bases and J by 7 bases, with 17 bases between them. CDR3 sequence: CASSLSHREGVGYTF. The CDR3 DNA follows: TGTGCCAGCAGCTTATCGCACAGGGAAGGAGTTGGCTACACCTTC.

The gene calls are TRBV18 and TRBJ2-7, with 7 bases fitting TRBD1. Germline V gives CDR1 KGHSH, CDR2 LQKENI. The CDR3 sequence is 13 residues long. Trimming at V came to 3 bases and at J to 4 bases, leaving 3 bases not matched to a gene. The CDR3 reads CASSPGQTYEQYF. In DNA, the CDR3 is TGTGCCAGCTCACCGGGACAGACTTACGAGCAGTACTTC.

In its sample, this clone was seen a few times. The J gene is TRBJ2-1, the V gene TRBV5-1; perhaps TRBD2 as D (7 bases). V shed 6 bases and J shed 9 bases, with 13 bases lying between them. CDR3 size: 12 residues. Per the germline V gene, CDR1 is SGHRS and CDR2 is YFSETQ. The CDR3 DNA sequence: TGCGCCAGCAATGAGGGAGGGGGTGAGCAGTTCTTC. This translates into CASNEGGGEQFF.

The V and J genes are TRBV10-3 and TRBJ1-4; 10 bases map to TRBD1. This CDR3 has 15 residues. In germline, CDR1 is ENHRY, CDR2 SYGVKD. V was clipped by 3 bases and J by 6 bases; unmatched bases: 4. CDR3 nucleotide sequence: TGTGCCATCAGTGACGGACAGGGGGGGTATGAAAAACTGTTTTTT. It encodes CAISDGQGGYEKLFF.

CDR3 residues: CASSFQREGWQFF. CDR3 nucleotide sequence: TGTGCCAGCAGCTTCCAGCGGGAGGGTTGGCAGTTCTTC. This chain links TRBV7-6 with TRBJ2-1; 10 bases map to TRBD2. Germline lookup yields CDR1 SGHVS and CDR2 FNYEAQ. The ends lost 3 bases at V and 12 bases at J; junction bases unmatched: 5. The CDR3 has 13 residues.

The gene calls are TRBV12-2 and TRBJ2-3; the table's D call TRBD2 went unverified against the DNA. TRBV12-2 is recorded as a pseudogene. This CDR3 is built from 14 residues. The CDR3 protein is CASRWLGGGDTQYF. The CDR3 nucleotides are TGTGCAAGTCGCTGGTTGGGGGGAGGGGATACGCAGTATTTT.

J is TRBJ1-5 and V is TRBV30; 7 nucleotides line up with TRBD1. After removal of 1 base from V and 7 bases from J, the junction contained 4 bases not matched to a gene. CDR3 length: 13 residues. Germline V gene sequence: CDR1 GTSNPN, CDR2 SVGIG (reference sequence). The CDR3 DNA sequence: TGTGCCTGGAGTGCAAGGGGGCAACAGCCCCAGCATTTT. It is translated as CAWSARGQQPQHF.

This clone appeared a single time. The chain is built from TRBV7-8 and TRBJ1-4, with TRBD1 as a possible D gene (6 bases). This CDR3 region has 15 residues. Germline V lookup: CDR1 SGHVS, CDR2 FQNEAQ. V shed 8 bases and J shed 7 bases, with 20 bases lying between them. The CDR3 DNA sequence: TGTGCCAGCTCTTACACAGGGATAAGAGGTGAAAAACTGTTTTTT. Amino acid sequence: CASSYTGIRGEKLFF. The whole variable domain, remainder taken from reference TRBV7-8 and TRBJ1-4, is GAGVSQSPRYKVAKRGQDVALRCDPISGHVSLFWYQQALGQGPEFLTYFQNEAQLDKSGLPSDRFFAERPEGSVSTLKIQRTQQEDSAVYLCASSYTGIRGEKLFFGSGTQLSVL.

CDR3 bases: TGTGCCAGCAGCGGGAGGGTTTCCGGACAAGCTTTCTTT. Protein: CASSGRVSGQAFF. This sequence joins TRBV2 and TRBJ1-1, with D uncertain. Germline V gene sequence: CDR1 SNHLY, CDR2 FYNNEI. The CDR3 is made up of 13 amino acids. V lost 6 bases to trimming and J lost 9 bases, with 17 bases between them.

CDR3 nucleotides: TGTGCCAGCAGCCCTACCTTAGAACACAGCATCAACACTGAAGCTTTCTTT. The encoded protein is CASSPTLEHSINTEAFF. The chain joins TRBV7-9 to TRBJ1-1; D gene ambiguous. V lost 5 bases and J lost 2, with 21 bases in between. The CDR3 sequence is 17 residues long. Germline CDR1 SEHNR, CDR2 FQNEAQ (reference sequence).

Relative to its sample, this clone is medium-sized. The J gene is TRBJ2-1, the V gene TRBV6-4; TRBD2 agrees at 9 bases. The CDR3 totals 15 residues. J gave up 0 bases and V 3 bases, and 0 bases lay outside the gene matches. Germline values: CDR1 MRHNA, CDR2 SNTAGT. The CDR3 region has the DNA TGTGCCAGCAGTGAAGCGGGGGGCTCCTACAATGAGCAGTTCTTC. Its protein is CASSEAGGSYNEQFF.

Here the CDR3 reads CASSQDPPSYSGNTIYF. CDR3 coding DNA: TGCGCCAGCAGCCAAGATCCACCGAGTTACTCTGGAAACACCATATATTTT. J is TRBJ1-3 and V is TRBV4-1; D is unclear. Trimming removed 0 bases from V and 0 bases from J, with 12 bases in between. Germline V CDR1 and CDR2: MGHRA, YSYEKL. This CDR3 has 17 amino acids.

This sequence joins TRBV9 and TRBJ1-1, with D possibly matching TRBD1 (5 bases). The CDR3 runs 16 residues. Germline CDR1 reads SGDLS; CDR2 reads YYNGEE. V was trimmed by 0 bases and J by 1 base, leaving 13 bases between them. This CDR3 reads CASSVASSTANTEAFF. Written as DNA, the CDR3 is TGTGCCAGCAGCGTAGCTTCCTCGACAGCGAACACTGAAGCTTTCTTT.

The V call is TRBV5-1, the J call TRBJ2-5; TRBD1 aligns across 7 bases. The CDR3 contains 14 residues. From germline, CDR1 is SGHRS and CDR2 YFSETQ. Germline trimming cut 3 bases from V and 0 bases from J; bases unmatched to any gene: 2. The CDR3 sequence: CASSSGGYQETQYF. The CDR3 DNA is TGCGCCAGCAGCTCAGGGGGTTACCAAGAGACCCAGTACTTC. The variable domain in full, with the rest retrieved from reference TRBV5-1 and TRBJ2-5, is KAGVTQTPRYLIKTRGQQVTLSCSPISGHRSVSWYQQTPGQGLQFLFEYFSETQRNKGNFPGRFSGRQFSNSRSEMNVSTLELGDSALYLCASSSGGYQETQYFGPGTRLLVL.

This clone is a singleton in its sample. The rearrangement joins TRBV19 to TRBJ1-2; maybe TRBD1 (6 bases). The CDR3 is 13 residues long. The V and J ends lost 7 bases and 5 bases respectively, with 14 bases between them. The germline gives CDR1 LNHDA, CDR2 SQIVND (reference sequence). The CDR3 reads CASTQPGAYGYTF. The DNA of the CDR3 is TGTGCCAGTACCCAACCAGGGGCTTATGGCTACACCTTC.

The CDR3 bases are TGTGCCAGCAGCGCCGGATTTCCCGGGACAGAAGCTTTCTTT. The encoded protein is CASSAGFPGTEAFF. This chain uses TRBV21-1 with TRBJ1-1; the D call TRBD1 from the table was never checked on the DNA. TRBV21-1 is given as a pseudogene. This CDR3 has 14 residues.

The V and J genes are TRBV5-4 and TRBJ1-1, with 7 bases aligning to TRBD1. This CDR3 has 15 residues. V lost 4 bases to trimming and J lost 5 bases; unmatched junction nucleotides: 11. The germline V gene encodes CDR1 SGHNT and CDR2 YYREEE (reference sequence). The CDR3 DNA reads TGTGCCAGCAGCCCGGGACAGCGATTCAGGACTGAAGCTTTCTTT. Protein: CASSPGQRFRTEAFF.

This clone was seen a single time. This chain joins TRBV18 and TRBJ2-3; 7 bases align to TRBD2. This CDR3 spans 16 amino acids. Germline CDR1 is KGHSH and CDR2 is LQKENI. J was trimmed by 2 bases and V by 2 bases; bases with no gene match: 7. The CDR3 reads CASSPFEAGPTDTQYF. CDR3 nucleotide sequence: TGTGCCAGCTCACCATTTGAAGCGGGGCCCACAGATACGCAGTATTTT.

In DNA, the CDR3 is TGTGCCAGCTCACCACCCCTGGAGACCCAGTACTTC. It yields the protein CASSPPLETQYF. The chain recombines TRBV18 with TRBJ2-5; the D is unclear. Trimming removed 0 bases at V and 5 bases at J, with 4 bases between. Germline V gene data show CDR1 as KGHSH and CDR2 as LQKENI. This CDR3 is 12 amino acids long.

This clone was observed a handful of times. The chain couples TRBV19 to TRBJ1-3; D possibly corresponds to TRBD1 (5 bases). CDR1 is LNHDA and CDR2 is SQIVND in the germline V gene (reference sequence). This CDR3 has 15 residues. V lost 3 bases, J lost 2 bases, and 11 bases lay in between. This CDR3 reads CASSMSGETGNTIYF. The CDR3 DNA follows: TGTGCCAGTAGTATGTCGGGGGAGACTGGAAACACCATATATTTT.

The V gene is TRBV6-5, the J gene TRBJ2-1; 9 nucleotides line up with TRBD2. The germline V gene has CDR1 MNHEY and CDR2 SVGAGI. V shed 0 bases and J 3 bases; nucleotides not matched to a gene: 3. The CDR3 length is 16 residues. For the CDR3, the DNA is TGTGCCAGCAGTTACTCTCCGACTAGCGGCTACAATGAGCAGTTCTTC. Protein product: CASSYSPTSGYNEQFF.

CDR3 bases: TGTGCCAGCAGCCAATCTTCGAATGAGCAGTTCTTC. This translates into CASSQSSNEQFF. The V call is TRBV3-1 (or the pseudogene TRBV3-2), the J call TRBJ2-1; D remains unclear. This CDR3 has 12 residues. V was pared by 2 bases and J by 7 bases, with 6 bases between. The germline gives CDR1 LGHDT, CDR2 YNNKEL (reference sequence).